These 7 T cell receptor beta chains came from one sample sequenced in a study of cytomegalovirus exposure and HLA in healthy donors (dated by TCRdb to about 2017). The library relied on the immunoSEQ multiplex PCR assay. A mixture of 60 forward primers for TCR Vbeta segments and 13 reverse primers for TCR Jbeta segments was used in the multiplex PCR. This immuneACCESS table, as held by TCRdb, lists in-frame sequences with V and J called but not all clones. Of the missing ones, under half trace to an unresolved V gene in checked studies; the others have no known cause. Here the sample has fewer than 200,000 clones; about three quarters occur a single time. The ten largest account for 0.6% to 0.95% of the sample. The sequencing input was PBMCs. The receptor source for this set is a female donor in good health and CMV-seronegative.

The chain links TRBV27 to TRBJ2-7, with no clear D. This CDR3 has 11 amino acids. V was shortened by 3 bases and J by 4 bases, with 4 bases between the two germline ends. CDR1 is MNHEY and CDR2 is SMNVEV in the germline V gene (reference sequence). The CDR3 coding sequence is TGTGCCAGCAGTTTCATTTACGAGCAGTACTTC. This codes for CASSFIYEQYF.

The chain is built from TRBV11-2 and TRBJ1-5, with D uncertain. The CDR3 consists of 13 residues. The V and J ends lost 1 base and 3 bases respectively, with 4 bases between them. The germline CDR1 and CDR2 sequences are SGHAT and FQNNGV. The CDR3 loop reads CASSLAHNQPQHF. CDR3 in DNA: TGTGCCAGCAGCTTAGCCCACAATCAGCCCCAGCATTTT.

The chain links TRBV7-6 to TRBJ2-2; 10 positions agree with TRBD2. The CDR3 consists of 18 residues. V lost 1 base and J lost 5; bases outside the gene matches: 10. The germline gives CDR1 SGHVS, CDR2 FNYEAQ. This chain's CDR3 is CASSLVWSGGAGTGELFF. The CDR3 coding sequence is TGTGCCAGCAGCTTAGTATGGAGCGGGGGGGCCGGAACCGGGGAGCTGTTTTTT.

The V call is TRBV4-3, the J call TRBJ2-7, with 7 bases matching TRBD2. The CDR3 is 14 residues long. Trimming cost V 4 bases and J 2 bases; bases outside gene matches: 5. Germline lookup yields CDR1 LGHNA and CDR2 YSLEER. CDR3 protein: CASSLLRGAYEQYF. The CDR3 nucleotides are TGCGCCAGCAGCCTCCTCCGGGGGGCCTACGAGCAGTACTTC.

This clone came up a few times. The V call is TRBV27, the J call TRBJ2-5, with 8 bases identical to TRBD2. The CDR3 sequence is 15 residues long. Germline CDR1 is MNHEY and CDR2 is SMNVEV (reference sequence). V lost 2 bases and J lost 3; bases outside the gene matches: 5. Written as DNA, the CDR3 is TGTGCCAGCAGTTTAGCGGGGGGCCGGGAAGAGACCCAGTACTTC. Its translation is CASSLAGGREETQYF.

In its sample, this clone was seen a few times. The V call is TRBV27, the J call TRBJ1-1, with 7 bases aligning to TRBD1. V gave up 2 bases and J gave up 5 bases; unmatched junction bases: 11. The CDR3 covers 16 residues. Per germline, CDR1 MNHEY and CDR2 SMNVEV (reference sequence). CDR3 sequence: CASSLERGQRGTEAFF. CDR3 nucleotides: TGTGCCAGCAGTTTAGAAAGGGGACAGAGGGGAACTGAAGCTTTCTTT.

The rearrangement uses TRBV11-2 and TRBJ2-2; 10 bases agree with TRBD2. The CDR3 covers 15 residues. After removal of 0 bases from V and 9 bases from J, the junction contained 4 bases not matched to a gene. CDR1 SGHAT and CDR2 FQNNGV come from the germline V gene. The CDR3 region has the DNA TGTGCCAGCAGCTTAGATGAGCGGGAGGGCCGGGAGCTGTTTTTT. This gives the protein CASSLDEREGRELFF.